One sample yielded the 7 T cell receptor beta chains listed below, sequenced in a study of blood T cell repertoires in COVID-19. Some clones are missing from TCRdb's copy, which holds only in-frame ones; the method was immunoSEQ multiplex PCR. The table records over 45,000 clones, approximately 85% of them present only once. Material: peripheral blood. The receptor set was obtained from a human donor in a cohort sampled during active COVID-19.

V usage is TRBV11-3 and J usage is TRBJ2-3, with TRBD2 matching 13 bases. CDR1 is SGHNT and CDR2 is YENEEA in the germline V gene. The CDR3 is 16 residues long. V shed 1 base, J shed 5 bases, and the junction held 3 bases outside the gene matches. The CDR3 bases are TGTGCCAGCAGCTTAGGGACTAGCGGGAGTCAAGATACGCAGTATTTT. Its protein is CASSLGTSGSQDTQYF.

In its sample, this clone was seen once. The CDR3 loop is CASSLDRTSGITGELFF. The CDR3 DNA is TGTGCCAGCAGCTTAGACCGGACTAGCGGGATCACCGGGGAGCTGTTTTTT. V and J are TRBV11-3 and TRBJ2-2; 12 positions match TRBD2. Germline values: CDR1 SGHNT, CDR2 YENEEA. This CDR3 is built from 17 residues. The junction had 3 bases not matched to a gene; V was cut back by 0 bases and J by 4 bases.

The J gene is TRBJ1-2, the V gene TRBV7-6, with 9 bases identical to TRBD1. V lost 5 bases and J lost 2; bases outside the gene matches: 6. From germline, CDR1 is SGHVS and CDR2 FNYEAQ. This CDR3 has 15 residues. CDR3 coding DNA: TGTGCCAGCAGCCCCACGGGACAGGGCAACTATGGCTACACCTTC. Protein sequence: CASSPTGQGNYGYTF.

This sequence joins TRBV4-3 and TRBJ2-2; 10 bases fit TRBD1. Germline V gene lookup returns CDR1 LGHNA and CDR2 YSLEER. The CDR3 covers 14 residues. Trimming removed 4 bases from V and 6 bases from J; junction bases left unmatched: 2. CDR3: CASSLDRGAGELFF. The CDR3 nucleotides read TGCGCCAGCAGCCTGGACAGGGGGGCCGGGGAGCTGTTTTTT.

The chain joins TRBV7-2 to TRBJ2-7; TRBD1 agrees at 10 bases. Per the germline V gene, CDR1 is SGHTA and CDR2 is FQGNSA. V gave up 0 bases and J gave up 2 bases; unmatched junction bases: 1. CDR3 size: 15 residues. The CDR3 sequence: CASSLAGQGTYEQYF. The CDR3 coding sequence is TGTGCCAGCAGCTTAGCGGGACAGGGGACCTACGAGCAGTACTTC. Drawing the rest from reference TRBV7-2 and TRBJ2-7, the complete variable domain is GAGVSQSPSNKVTEKGKDVELRCDPISGHTALYWYRQSLGQGLEFLIYFQGNSAPDKSGLPSDRFSAERTGGSVSTLTIQRTQQEDSAVYLCASSLAGQGTYEQYFGPGTRLTVT.

This clone was seen more than once but under ten times. The gene calls are TRBV7-3 and TRBJ2-6; perhaps TRBD1 as D (6 bases). Germline V gene lookup returns CDR1 SGHTA and CDR2 FQGTGA. The V end was cut by 3 bases, the J end by 1 base, with 7 bases between. This CDR3 comprises 15 residues. In DNA form, the CDR3 reads TGTGCCAGCAGCTTCACAGGGTCTGGGGCCAACGTCCTGACTTTC. Translated, it gives CASSFTGSGANVLTF.

The chain links TRBV24-1 to TRBJ2-2; 13 bases line up with TRBD2. In germline, CDR1 is KGHDR, CDR2 SFDVKD. The ends lost 3 bases at V and 1 base at J; junction bases unmatched: 4. The CDR3 has 18 amino acids. CDR3 nucleotide sequence: TGTGCCACCAGTGATCCCGGACTAGCGGGAGTGAACACCGGGGAGCTGTTTTTT. It yields the protein CATSDPGLAGVNTGELFF.